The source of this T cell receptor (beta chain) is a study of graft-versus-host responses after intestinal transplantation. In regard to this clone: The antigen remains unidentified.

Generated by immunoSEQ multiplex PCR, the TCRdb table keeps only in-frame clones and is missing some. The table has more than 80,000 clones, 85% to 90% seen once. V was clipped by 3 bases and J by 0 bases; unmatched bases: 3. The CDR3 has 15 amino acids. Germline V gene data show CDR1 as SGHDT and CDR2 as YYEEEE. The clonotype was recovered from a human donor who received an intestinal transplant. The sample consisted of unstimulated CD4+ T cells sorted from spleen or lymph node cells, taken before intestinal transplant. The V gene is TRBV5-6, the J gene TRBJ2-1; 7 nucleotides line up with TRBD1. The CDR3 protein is CASSYRQGSYNEQFF. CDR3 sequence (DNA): TGTGCCAGCAGCTACAGACAGGGCTCCTACAATGAGCAGTTCTTC.